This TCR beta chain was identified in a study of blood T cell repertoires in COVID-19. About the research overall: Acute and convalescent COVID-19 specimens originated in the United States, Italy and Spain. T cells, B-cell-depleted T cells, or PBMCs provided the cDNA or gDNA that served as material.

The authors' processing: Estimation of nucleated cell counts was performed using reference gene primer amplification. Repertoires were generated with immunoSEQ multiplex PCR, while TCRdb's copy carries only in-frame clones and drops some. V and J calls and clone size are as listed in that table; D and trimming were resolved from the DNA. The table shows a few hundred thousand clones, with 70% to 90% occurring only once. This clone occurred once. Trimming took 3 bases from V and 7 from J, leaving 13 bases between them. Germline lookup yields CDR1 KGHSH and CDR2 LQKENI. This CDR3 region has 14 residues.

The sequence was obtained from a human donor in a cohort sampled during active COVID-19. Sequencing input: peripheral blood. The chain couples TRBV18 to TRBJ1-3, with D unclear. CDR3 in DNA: TGTGCCAGCTCACCCTCTGAGGCGCGGAACACCATATATTTT. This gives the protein CASSPSEARNTIYF.